This entry lists 31 T cell receptor beta chains sequenced from one sample in a study of cytomegalovirus exposure and HLA in healthy donors (dated by TCRdb to about 2017). The library came from the immunoSEQ multiplex PCR assay. For the multiplex PCR, a mixture combining 60 forward primers for TCR Vbeta segments and 13 reverse primers for TCR Jbeta segments was used. TCRdb took this table from immuneACCESS and kept in-frame rearrangements with V and J called. Such tables lack part of the clones; where checked against another copy, unresolved V genes explain under half of the gap, and the rest is unexplained. Across this sample there are 140,000 or so clones, with less than 9.5% seen only once. Approximately 2% of the sample is in the top ten clones. The sample was PBMCs. The origin of the receptors is a male donor in good health and CMV-seronegative.

DNA of the CDR3: TGCGCCAGCAGCCAAGGTTCGGTGTTTGGGGGACTGCGAAACACCGGGGAGCTGTTTTTT. As protein: CASSQGSVFGGLRNTGELFF. The chain carries TRBV4-1 and TRBJ2-2; tentatively, D is TRBD2 (6 bases). V shed 1 base and J shed 2 bases, with 23 bases lying between them. Germline-derived CDR1 and CDR2 are MGHRA and YSYEKL. This CDR3 is 20 amino acids long.

The V call is TRBV7-2, the J call TRBJ2-7; 10 bases map to TRBD2. Germline CDR1 and CDR2: SGHTA and FQGNSA. The CDR3 loop spans 14 amino acids. With V trimmed by 5 bases and J by 5 bases, 6 bases remained unmatched. Written as DNA, the CDR3 is TGTGCCAGCAGCGCCCTAGCGGGAGTCAACGAGCAGTACTTC. Encoded protein: CASSALAGVNEQYF.

The J gene is TRBJ2-2, the V gene TRBV13; TRBD1 is a possible D gene (6 bases). The CDR3 has 14 amino acids. In germline, CDR1 is PRHDT, CDR2 FYEKMQ (reference sequence). With 5 bases removed from V and 2 bases from J, the gap between germline ends came to 9 bases. This CDR3 reads CASSLQGNTGELFF. DNA for the CDR3: TGTGCCAGCAGCCTACAGGGTAACACCGGGGAGCTGTTTTTT.

V gene TRBV6-6 combines with J gene TRBJ1-1; possible D gene TRBD1, 5 bases. Per germline, CDR1 MNHNY and CDR2 SVGAGI (reference sequence). This CDR3 spans 14 amino acids. Trimming pared 3 bases from V and 6 bases from J, leaving 14 bases between. The chain's CDR3 is CASSYELRGPEAFF. For the CDR3, the DNA is TGTGCCAGCAGTTATGAGTTAAGGGGCCCTGAAGCTTTCTTT.

The rearrangement joins TRBV5-1 to TRBJ1-6; a possible D gene is TRBD1 (5 bases). In germline, CDR1 is SGHRS, CDR2 YFSETQ. Between the trimmed V and J ends, which lost 5 bases and 10 bases, there was a span of 16 bases. The CDR3 consists of 14 residues. The CDR3 region has the DNA TGCGCCAGCAGGGTGGAGGGGTCGGTCTCACCCCTCCACTTT. It encodes CASRVEGSVSPLHF.

The CDR3: CASSIQGATNEKLFF. CDR3 DNA sequence: TGTGCCAGCAGCATACAGGGGGCGACTAATGAAAAACTGTTTTTT. The chain links TRBV7-2 to TRBJ1-4, with TRBD1 matching 9 bases. The CDR3 totals 15 residues. The germline V gene encodes CDR1 SGHTA and CDR2 FQGNSA. V lost 5 bases, J lost 2 bases, and 3 bases stayed unmatched.

This chain uses TRBV4-3 with TRBJ1-3; D ambiguous. Trimming left V 0 bases short and J 7 bases short, with 16 bases between. The V gene's germline CDR1 is LGHNA and CDR2 YSLEER. The CDR3 contains 16 residues. CDR3 nucleotide sequence: TGCGCCAGCAGCCAAGATCAGCTCAAGGGAGGGAACACCATATATTTT. The encoded protein is CASSQDQLKGGNTIYF.

In its sample, this clone was seen a few times. The chain combines TRBV6-1 with TRBJ2-7, with TRBD1 as a possible D gene (6 bases). V was clipped by 6 bases and J by 3 bases, with 12 bases between them. Germline CDR1 is MNHNS and CDR2 is SASEGT. The CDR3 runs to 13 residues. CDR3 bases: TGTGCCAGCAGCCCCGGACAGTTCTACGAGCAGTACTTC. Its translation: CASSPGQFYEQYF.

The J gene is TRBJ2-3, the V gene TRBV2, with D possibly being TRBD2 (6 bases). Looked up from germline, CDR1 is SNHLY and CDR2 is FYNNEI. The CDR3 is 15 amino acids. Trimming stripped 6 bases from V and 2 bases from J, with 15 bases between. The CDR3 protein is CASRSTGGYTDTQYF. The CDR3 region has the DNA TGTGCCAGCAGGTCGACTGGAGGGTACACAGATACGCAGTATTTT. The variable domain in full, completed from reference TRBV2 and TRBJ2-3, reads EPEVTQTPSHQVTQMGQEVILRCVPISNHLYFYWYRQILGQKVEFLVSFYNNEISEKSEIFDDQFSVERPDGSNFTLKIRSTKLEDSAMYFCASRSTGGYTDTQYFGPGTRLTVL.

This rearrangement joins TRBV7-9 to TRBJ2-2; TRBD2 matches 7 bases. This CDR3 is built from 15 residues. Germline CDR1 reads SEHNR; CDR2 reads FQNEAQ (reference sequence). The trim removed 3 bases at V and 4 bases at J, leaving 5 bases unmatched. CDR3 region: CASSFGDYLTGELFF. The CDR3 DNA follows: TGTGCCAGCAGCTTTGGGGACTACCTCACCGGGGAGCTGTTTTTT.

Comments on this clone: It is unclear where the CDR3 begins or ends on the DNA, so no DNA is shown, and the CDR3 is as TCRdb lists it. This chain uses TRBV9 with TRBJ2-3; TRBD1 reflects the table's D call only, with no check against the DNA. Germline CDR1 reads SGDLS; CDR2 reads YYNGEE. The CDR3 sequence runs 16 residues, both termini included. CDR3 sequence reads: CASSVGAGAPEGAGYF.

The CDR3 nucleotides read TGTGCCAGCAGCCCTAGGTTGTCAGCTAACAATGAGCAGTTCTTC. Residues: CASSPRLSANNEQFF. V and J are TRBV7-8 and TRBJ2-1; D gene unclear. This CDR3 is 15 amino acids long. V lost 5 bases to trimming and J lost 5 bases, with 16 bases between them. Germline V gene lookup returns CDR1 SGHVS and CDR2 FQNEAQ.

The V and J genes are TRBV29-1 and TRBJ1-1; no clear D. CDR1 and CDR2 from the germline V gene are SQVTM and ANQGSEA. V lost 4 bases and J 5 bases, leaving 8 bases between the germline ends. The CDR3 extends over 11 amino acids. Here the CDR3 DNA reads TGCAGCGTTGTACTAGGGACTGAAGCTTTCTTT. Translating gives CSVVLGTEAFF. Full variable domain (missing parts from reference TRBV29-1 and TRBJ1-1): SAVISQKPSRDICQRGTSLTIQCQVDSQVTMMFWYRQQPGQSLTLIATANQGSEATYESGFVIDKFPISRPNLTFSTLTVSNMSPEDSSIYLCSVVLGTEAFFGQGTRLTVV.

This clone was seen more than once but under ten times. The chain recombines TRBV4-3 with TRBJ2-2; no clear D gene. CDR3 length equals 13 residues. Per the germline V gene, CDR1 is LGHNA and CDR2 is YSLEER. V lost 0 bases and J 7 bases, leaving 6 bases between the germline ends. The CDR3 DNA follows: TGCGCCAGCAGCCAAGAGTTTAACGGGGAGCTGTTTTTT. Its translation: CASSQEFNGELFF.

The genes are TRBV6-6 and TRBJ1-5; TRBD1 aligns across 8 bases. CDR1 and CDR2 from the germline V gene are MNHNY and SVGAGI (reference sequence). The CDR3 covers 15 residues. After removal of 7 bases from V and 0 bases from J, the junction contained 5 bases not matched to a gene. CDR3 residues: CASTQDRASNQPQHF. For the CDR3, the DNA is TGTGCCAGCACCCAGGACAGGGCTAGCAATCAGCCCCAGCATTTT.

This rearrangement joins TRBV4-3 to TRBJ1-4, with 7 bases lining up with TRBD1. Germline V CDR1 and CDR2: LGHNA, YSLEER. J was trimmed by 10 bases and V by 3 bases; bases with no gene match: 14. The CDR3 is made up of 16 amino acids. The CDR3 spells CASSQTQGRGPGKLFF. CDR3 DNA: TGCGCCAGCAGCCAGACACAGGGAAGGGGGCCCGGAAAACTGTTTTTT.

This clone was detected only a few times. The V and J genes are TRBV30 and TRBJ1-3; no clear D. The V and J ends lost 5 bases and 5 bases respectively, with 13 bases between them. This CDR3 is 13 amino acids long. In germline, CDR1 is GTSNPN, CDR2 SVGIG (reference sequence). CDR3 DNA sequence: TGTGCCTGGGTCGGACTCTCCAGAAACACCATATATTTT. Amino acid sequence: CAWVGLSRNTIYF.

DNA of the CDR3: TGTGCCAGCAGTTCGTCGCTAGGGGGGGGAGGGGTTCTCGAGCAGTACTTC. Translating gives CASSSSLGGGGVLEQYF. V usage is TRBV28 and J usage is TRBJ2-7; the D gene is possibly TRBD2 (7 bases). Germline CDR1 reads MDHEN; CDR2 reads SYDVKM. Trimming pared 4 bases from V and 6 bases from J, leaving 25 bases between. CDR3 length: 17 amino acids.

The gene calls are TRBV7-9 and TRBJ2-5, with D tentatively TRBD2 (5 bases). V was trimmed by 10 bases and J by 3 bases, leaving 24 bases between them. Germline lookup yields CDR1 SEHNR and CDR2 FQNEAQ (reference sequence). There are 16 residues in the CDR3. The CDR3 protein is CATEGGLAWLEETQYF. DNA of the CDR3: TGTGCCACCGAAGGTGGGCTAGCTTGGTTGGAAGAGACCCAGTACTTC. The full variable domain, rest sourced from reference TRBV7-9 and TRBJ2-5, is DTGVSQNPRHKITKRGQNVTFRCDPISEHNRLYWYRQTLGQGPEFLTYFQNEAQLEKSRLLSDRFSAERPKGSFSTLEIQRTEQGDSAMYLCATEGGLAWLEETQYFGPGTRLLVL.

This clone was recorded a few times. The rearrangement links TRBV10-3 to TRBJ2-1, with 7 nucleotides matching TRBD1. This CDR3 is 13 amino acids long. Germline V CDR1 and CDR2: ENHRY, SYGVKD. V was clipped by 7 bases and J by 6 bases; unmatched bases: 6. For the CDR3, the DNA is TGTGCCATCAATTACGGACAGGCCAATGAGCAGTTCTTC. Translated: CAINYGQANEQFF.

This clone turned up a few times. This chain connects TRBV5-4 to TRBJ1-5; D is unclear. CDR1 and CDR2 from the germline V gene are SGHNT and YYREEE (reference sequence). With 1 base removed from V and 3 bases from J, the gap between germline ends came to 8 bases. This CDR3 has 14 residues. CDR3 sequence reads: CASSLNGNNQPQHF. The CDR3 DNA sequence: TGTGCCAGCAGCTTGAACGGTAACAATCAGCCCCAGCATTTT.

This clone was counted a few times. The V gene is TRBV6-6, the J gene TRBJ1-1; 7 bases map to TRBD1. Germline values: CDR1 MNHNY, CDR2 SVGAGI (reference sequence). The V gene end was trimmed by 8 bases and the J gene end by 4 bases; junction bases not matched to a gene: 4. The CDR3 consists of 12 residues. DNA of the CDR3: TGTGCCAGCCGCCAGGGGGGCACTGAAGCTTTCTTT. It specifies CASRQGGTEAFF.

This chain links TRBV19 with TRBJ2-7, with 11 bases that match TRBD2. Germline CDR1 is LNHDA and CDR2 is SQIVND (reference sequence). The CDR3 covers 16 residues. J was trimmed by 6 bases and V by 4 bases; bases with no gene match: 11. This CDR3 is CASSTLIAGGPGEQYF. Here the CDR3 DNA reads TGTGCCAGTAGTACCCTCATAGCGGGAGGGCCGGGCGAGCAGTACTTC.

This clone has more than one count but fewer than ten. The rearrangement joins TRBV6-1 to TRBJ2-1, with D possibly matching TRBD2 (5 bases). Trimming took off 7 bases at V and 9 bases at J, with 10 bases between the two ends. Germline lookup yields CDR1 MNHNS and CDR2 SASEGT. The CDR3 covers 11 residues. As DNA, the CDR3 is TGTGCCAGCAAACTAGAGACTGAGCAGTTCTTC. Protein sequence: CASKLETEQFF.

This clone was detected a few times. The rearrangement joins TRBV7-3 to TRBJ2-3, with 11 bases matching TRBD1. V dropped 4 bases and J dropped 4; count of bases not matched to a gene: 1. The CDR3 loop spans 14 amino acids. Per germline, CDR1 SGHTA and CDR2 FQGTGA. The CDR3 here is CASSSGQGADTQYF. Here the CDR3 DNA reads TGTGCCAGCAGCTCGGGACAGGGGGCAGATACGCAGTATTTT. The whole variable domain, filled in from reference TRBV7-3 and TRBJ2-3, reads GAGVSQTPSNKVTEKGKYVELRCDPISGHTALYWYRQSLGQGPEFLIYFQGTGAADDSGLPNDRFFAVRPEGSVSTLKIQRTERGDSAVYLCASSSGQGADTQYFGPGTRLTVL.

This clone has a handful of counts. The rearrangement joins TRBV6-4 to TRBJ1-2, with D unresolved. Trimming took off 5 bases at V and 9 bases at J, with 19 bases between the two ends. The CDR3 runs to 14 residues. The germline gives CDR1 MRHNA, CDR2 SNTAGT. In DNA, the CDR3 is TGTGCCAGCAGTTCCCCGGAGGGTGCCATTCGCTACACCTTC. Its protein is CASSSPEGAIRYTF.

The V gene is TRBV10-3, the J gene TRBJ1-2; 8 nucleotides line up with TRBD1. The CDR3 totals 16 residues. The germline V gene has CDR1 ENHRY and CDR2 SYGVKD. Trimming took 5 bases from V and 4 from J; bases not matched to a gene: 12. The chain's CDR3 is CAISPRLSQGGYGYTF. The CDR3 DNA is TGTGCCATCAGTCCCCGGCTATCACAGGGGGGCTATGGCTACACCTTC.

The chain is built from TRBV5-1 and TRBJ2-3, with a tentative D call TRBD1 (6 bases). The V and J ends lost 3 bases and 4 bases respectively, with 12 bases between them. The CDR3 has 14 amino acids. Germline loops: CDR1 SGHRS, CDR2 YFSETQ. This CDR3 is CASSSEQGPDTQYF. CDR3 coding DNA: TGCGCCAGCAGCTCTGAACAGGGCCCAGATACGCAGTATTTT.

The table lists this clone with a few counts. The chain combines TRBV4-1 with TRBJ2-1, with D perhaps TRBD1 (6 bases). CDR1 is MGHRA and CDR2 is YSYEKL in the germline V gene. This CDR3 has 13 amino acids. With 3 bases removed from V and 10 bases from J, the gap between germline ends came to 13 bases. The CDR3 nucleotides are TGCGCCAGCAGCCACACAGGGTCGTGGGAGCAGTTCTTC. Translating gives CASSHTGSWEQFF.

This clone appeared a few times. The J gene is TRBJ2-1, the V gene TRBV19; TRBD2 matches 10 bases. The V segment lost 6 bases and the J segment 2 bases; nucleotides outside the gene matches: 7. The germline V gene encodes CDR1 LNHDA and CDR2 SQIVND (reference sequence). The CDR3 length is 16 residues. CDR3 DNA: TGTGCCAGTAGCCAGACTAGCGGGTACGCCTACAATGAGCAGTTCTTC. Its protein product is CASSQTSGYAYNEQFF.

The chain uses TRBV4-3 and TRBJ1-6; possible D gene TRBD1, 6 bases. Trimming took 0 bases from V and 7 from J, leaving 10 bases between them. CDR3 length: 15 amino acids. Per the germline V gene, CDR1 is LGHNA and CDR2 is YSLEER. CDR3 DNA: TGCGCCAGCAGCCAAGAACGGACAGAAAATTCACCCCTCCACTTT. This sequence encodes CASSQERTENSPLHF.